Reported below is one T cell receptor (beta chain). This entry belongs to a study of T cell changes during pregnancy in multiple sclerosis. The repertoire was sequenced with immunoSEQ multiplex PCR; TCRdb's copy has only in-frame clones and lacks some. The sample shows roughly 99,000 clones, about 90% of them seen only once. This TCR derives from a female donor in good health, enrolled as a control in a pregnancy study. The starting material was peripheral blood, obtained after pregnancy.

The CDR3 DNA follows: TGTGCCAGCTTGGACAGGGGGTCAGGTAATGAGCAGTTCTTC. It specifies CASLDRGSGNEQFF. V is TRBV11-1 and J is TRBJ2-1; 10 bases map to TRBD1. The V gene end was trimmed by 8 bases and the J gene end by 7 bases; junction bases not matched to a gene: 8. CDR3 length: 14 amino acids. Germline loops: CDR1 SGHAT, CDR2 FQDESV (reference sequence).